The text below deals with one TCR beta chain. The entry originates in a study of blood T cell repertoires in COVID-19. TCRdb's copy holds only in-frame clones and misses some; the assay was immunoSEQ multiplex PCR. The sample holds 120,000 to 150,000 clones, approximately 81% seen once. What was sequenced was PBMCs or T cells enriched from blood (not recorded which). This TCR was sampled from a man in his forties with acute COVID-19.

The CDR3 nucleotides are TGTGCCATCAGTGAATGGCGGGCCGGCTCCTACGAGCAGTACTTC. As protein: CAISEWRAGSYEQYF. The chain couples TRBV10-3 to TRBJ2-7; tentative D call: TRBD2 (5 bases). The CDR3 extends over 15 amino acids. Germline V gene data show CDR1 as ENHRY and CDR2 as SYGVKD. V lost 3 bases and J lost 0, with 12 bases in between.